These T cell receptor beta chains were read from a single sample in a study of Ad26.COV2.S vaccination and SARS-CoV-2 variants. Here immunoSEQ multiplex PCR was the method, and the copy in TCRdb shows in-frame clones only, minus some. The table includes about 350,000 clones, approximately 90% detected once. The starting material was peripheral blood, obtained in a trial of Ad26.COV2.S vaccine versus placebo. The receptors originated from a person between 18 and 65 years old who received the Ad26.COV2.S COVID-19 vaccine or a placebo. Each CDR3 is given with its conserved first and last residue. Each record gives: J gene, clone size, V gene, D gene, CDR3 DNA, CDR3 protein. D genes are given only for firm matches. For some rows the clone size is stated as once, few or many, or as a class when expanded; others skip it.

J: TRBJ2-7
size: NA
V: TRBV3-1/TRBV3-2
D: NA
DNA: TGTGCCAGCAGCCCGTCGCAGCACGGACTCTACGAGCAGTACTTC
CDR3: CASSPSQHGLYEQYF

J: TRBJ2-5
size: NA
V: TRBV2
D: NA
DNA: TGTGCCAGCAGTGTTCGGGGTGAGACCCAGTACTTC
CDR3: CASSVRGETQYF

J: TRBJ1-5
size: NA
V: TRBV7-3
D: NA
DNA: TGTGCCAGCAGCTTGGGGGGTTTGCAGCCCCAGCATTTT
CDR3: CASSLGGLQPQHF

J: TRBJ2-1
size: once
V: TRBV27
D: TRBD1
DNA: TGTGCCAGCAGTTTGGCCGGGACAGGGACCTTCAATGAGCAGTTCTTC
CDR3: CASSLAGTGTFNEQFF

J: TRBJ2-1
size: NA
V: TRBV4-2
D: TRBD1
DNA: TGTGCCAGCAGCCATCCGGACAGGGGTGGTGGTCATGAGCAGTTCTTC
CDR3: CASSHPDRGGGHEQFF

J: TRBJ2-5
size: NA
V: TRBV5-1
D: TRBD1
DNA: TGCGCCAGCAGCTACCGACAGGGTCAAGAGACCCAGTACTTC
CDR3: CASSYRQGQETQYF

J: TRBJ2-2
size: NA
V: TRBV6-5
D: NA
DNA: TGTGCCAGCAGTTACTCGATTATTCAGAACACCGGGGAGCTGTTTTTT
CDR3: CASSYSIIQNTGELFF

J: TRBJ2-3
size: NA
V: TRBV2
D: TRBD2
DNA: TGTGCCAGCAGGGGACTAGCGGGGGGCACAGATACGCAGTATTTT
CDR3: CASRGLAGGTDTQYF

J: TRBJ1-3
size: NA
V: TRBV6-5
D: TRBD1
DNA: TGTGCCAGCAGCCAAACAGGGGCGGGAAACACCATATATTTT
CDR3: CASSQTGAGNTIYF

J: TRBJ1-1
size: NA
V: TRBV6-2/TRBV6-3
D: NA
DNA: TGTGCCAGCAGTTATGGGCGCGCGAACACTGAAGCTTTCTTT
CDR3: CASSYGRANTEAFF

J: TRBJ2-7
size: NA
V: TRBV5-1
D: TRBD2
DNA: TGCGCCAGCAGCTTGATTGGACTAGCTGAGACGGAGCAGTACTTC
CDR3: CASSLIGLAETEQYF

J: TRBJ1-4
size: NA
V: TRBV6-5
D: TRBD1
DNA: TGTGCCAGCAAAAGATGGACAGGGGTTGATGAAAAACTGTTTTTT
CDR3: CASKRWTGVDEKLFF

J: TRBJ1-2
size: NA
V: TRBV6-2/TRBV6-3
D: NA
DNA: TGTGCCAGCAGTTATGGCCAGGGCAACTATGGCTACACCTTC
CDR3: CASSYGQGNYGYTF

J: TRBJ2-2
size: NA
V: TRBV14
D: NA
DNA: TGTGCCAGCAGCCAATGGCGGAACACCGGGGAGCTGTTTTTT
CDR3: CASSQWRNTGELFF

J: TRBJ1-1
size: NA
V: TRBV19
D: TRBD1
DNA: TGTGCCAGTAGGGGACAGGGCCCCACTGAAGCTTTCTTT
CDR3: CASRGQGPTEAFF

J: TRBJ1-2
size: NA
V: TRBV5-1
D: TRBD1
DNA: TGCGCCAGCAGCCTACAGGGGGATGGCTACACCTTC
CDR3: CASSLQGDGYTF

J: TRBJ2-7
size: NA
V: TRBV5-1
D: NA
DNA: TGCGCCAGCAGCCCCCACAAAAGCTCCTACGAGCAGTACTTC
CDR3: CASSPHKSSYEQYF

J: TRBJ1-4
size: NA
V: TRBV6-6
D: NA
DNA: TGTGCCAGGCAAACGCAGACAGCTTTAAATGAAAAACTGTTTTTT
CDR3: CARQTQTALNEKLFF

J: TRBJ2-7
size: NA
V: TRBV5-5
D: TRBD1
DNA: TGTGCCAGCGAGGGACAGGGGCCAAGCTACGAGCAGTACTTC
CDR3: CASEGQGPSYEQYF

J: TRBJ1-3
size: NA
V: TRBV29-1
D: NA
DNA: TGCAGCGTCACCGACAAGAACAGAAACACCATATATTTT
CDR3: CSVTDKNRNTIYF

J: TRBJ1-1
size: NA
V: TRBV18
D: TRBD1
DNA: TGTGCCAGCTCACCACACCCAACAGGGGTTACTGAAGCTTTCTTT
CDR3: CASSPHPTGVTEAFF

J: TRBJ2-2
size: few
V: TRBV7-9
D: TRBD2
DNA: TGTGCCAGTCTCAAGCGGGAGAGCACCGGGGAGCTGTTTTTT
CDR3: CASLKRESTGELFF

J: TRBJ1-1
size: NA
V: TRBV7-9
D: NA
DNA: TGTGCCAGCAGCTTATATCAGGACATGAACACTGAAGCTTTCTTT
CDR3: CASSLYQDMNTEAFF

J: TRBJ2-2
size: NA
V: TRBV2
D: NA
DNA: TGTGCCAGCAAGGCGGGACTGAACACCGGGGAGCTGTTTTTT
CDR3: CASKAGLNTGELFF

J: TRBJ1-3
size: NA
V: TRBV4-3
D: NA
DNA: TGCGCCAGCAGCCAAGACAGGGGCATCGGAAACACCATATATTTT
CDR3: CASSQDRGIGNTIYF

J: TRBJ1-5
size: NA
V: TRBV28
D: TRBD1
DNA: TGTGCCAGCAGCCCGCCCCGACAGGGGATGGATAATCAGCCCCAGCATTTT
CDR3: CASSPPRQGMDNQPQHF

J: TRBJ1-3
size: NA
V: TRBV18
D: NA
DNA: TGTGCCAGCTCACCCGGACAGAGTGGAAACACCATATATTTT
CDR3: CASSPGQSGNTIYF

J: TRBJ2-7
size: few
V: TRBV18
D: NA
DNA: TGTGCCAGCTCACCACAAGCCTTGGAGCAGTACTTC
CDR3: CASSPQALEQYF

J: TRBJ2-3
size: NA
V: TRBV5-1
D: NA
DNA: TGCGCCAGCAGCTTGTGGGGGACAGATACGCAGTATTTT
CDR3: CASSLWGTDTQYF

J: TRBJ2-1
size: NA
V: TRBV19
D: NA
DNA: TGTGCCAGCGCCACCAGGGAGCGTTACAATGAGCAGTTCTTC
CDR3: CASATRERYNEQFF

J: TRBJ2-7
size: NA
V: TRBV27
D: TRBD1
DNA: TGTGCCAGCAGTTTATATCTTCAAGGGGGCAGGTCCTACGAGCAGTACTTC
CDR3: CASSLYLQGGRSYEQYF

J: TRBJ1-3
size: NA
V: TRBV7-9
D: TRBD1
DNA: TGTGCCAGCAGCCCCGGGACAGGCGGAAACACCATATATTTT
CDR3: CASSPGTGGNTIYF

J: TRBJ1-3
size: NA
V: TRBV6-5
D: NA
DNA: TGTGCCAGCAGTCCAACAGGGAATGGAAACACCATATATTTT
CDR3: CASSPTGNGNTIYF

J: TRBJ1-4
size: NA
V: TRBV30
D: NA
DNA: TGTGCCTGGAGTGACAAGAAGCTCAGTAGTGAAAAACTGTTTTTT
CDR3: CAWSDKKLSSEKLFF

J: TRBJ1-3
size: NA
V: TRBV27
D: TRBD1
DNA: TGTGCCAGCAGCCCCGGGACAGGGGGCTCTGGAAACACCATATATTTT
CDR3: CASSPGTGGSGNTIYF

J: TRBJ2-1
size: NA
V: TRBV7-2
D: TRBD2
DNA: TGTGCCAGCAGCTTAGAAGGACTAGAGTACAATGAGCAGTTCTTC
CDR3: CASSLEGLEYNEQFF

J: TRBJ2-2
size: NA
V: TRBV18
D: NA
DNA: TGTGCCAGCTCAACGGGAACAGGCAACACCGGGGAGCTGTTTTTT
CDR3: CASSTGTGNTGELFF

J: TRBJ1-6
size: NA
V: TRBV7-2
D: NA
DNA: TGTGCCAGCAGCTTGGAGGGGTCTAGCGGTTCACCCCTCCACTTT
CDR3: CASSLEGSSGSPLHF

J: TRBJ2-2
size: NA
V: TRBV7-8
D: TRBD2
DNA: TGTGCCAGCAGCGCCCACCCAACTCTAGCGGGGGGGCGTAGCGGGGAGCTGTTTTTT
CDR3: CASSAHPTLAGGRSGELFF

J: TRBJ1-5
size: NA
V: TRBV19
D: TRBD1
DNA: TGTGCCAGTGGGACAGGGGGCCTGTTACAGCCCCAGCATTTT
CDR3: CASGTGGLLQPQHF

J: TRBJ2-7
size: NA
V: TRBV5-1
D: TRBD1
DNA: TGCGCCAGCAGCTTGGACCCGGGACAGCCCTACGAGCAGTACTTC
CDR3: CASSLDPGQPYEQYF

J: TRBJ2-1
size: NA
V: TRBV5-6
D: TRBD1
DNA: TGTGCCAGCAGCCGGACAGGGAGTTCGGGGGAGCAGTTCTTC
CDR3: CASSRTGSSGEQFF

J: TRBJ2-3
size: NA
V: TRBV7-9
D: NA
DNA: TGTGCCAGCAGCTTAGGATCTGGGTCGGATACGCAGTATTTT
CDR3: CASSLGSGSDTQYF

J: TRBJ2-2
size: once
V: TRBV9
D: NA
DNA: TGTGCCAGCAGCGTAGGTCGGGAGTCCACCGGGGAGCTGTTTTTT
CDR3: CASSVGRESTGELFF

J: TRBJ2-7
size: once
V: TRBV27
D: NA
DNA: TGTGCCAGCAGCGGGACGCCCTACGAGCAGTACTTC
CDR3: CASSGTPYEQYF

J: TRBJ2-5
size: once
V: TRBV7-9
D: NA
DNA: TGTGCCAGCAGCTTCCAAGAGACCCAGTACTTC
CDR3: CASSFQETQYF

J: TRBJ2-5
size: NA
V: TRBV3-1/TRBV3-2
D: TRBD1
DNA: TGTGCCAGCAGCCTACGGACAGGGCGAGAGACCCAGTACTTC
CDR3: CASSLRTGRETQYF

J: TRBJ2-5
size: NA
V: TRBV4-2
D: TRBD2
DNA: TGTGCCAGCAGCCAACACAGGACTAGCCATACCGAGACCCAGTACTTC
CDR3: CASSQHRTSHTETQYF

J: TRBJ1-3
size: few
V: TRBV19
D: NA
DNA: TGTGCCAGTAGTCGCCTAACCGCGGGACTTGAATTTGGAAACACCATATATTTT
CDR3: CASSRLTAGLEFGNTIYF

J: TRBJ1-2
size: NA
V: TRBV5-6
D: NA
DNA: TGTGCCAGCAGCACTCAACAGAGAAAAGCTAACTATGGCTACACCTTC
CDR3: CASSTQQRKANYGYTF

J: TRBJ2-6
size: NA
V: TRBV27
D: NA
DNA: TGTGCCAGCAGTCTTGGGGTAGGCCTTGGGGCCAACGTCCTGACTTTC
CDR3: CASSLGVGLGANVLTF

J: TRBJ2-3
size: NA
V: TRBV7-3
D: NA
DNA: TGTGCCAGCAGCTTCGGTGGGACTCGCACAGATACGCAGTATTTT
CDR3: CASSFGGTRTDTQYF

J: TRBJ1-1
size: NA
V: TRBV30
D: NA
DNA: TGTGCCTGGAGTGTAGAGCAGAACACTGAAGCTTTCTTT
CDR3: CAWSVEQNTEAFF

J: TRBJ2-7
size: NA
V: TRBV11-1
D: NA
DNA: TGTGCCAGCAGCTTAGGACGGACCTACGAGCAGTACTTC
CDR3: CASSLGRTYEQYF

J: TRBJ2-3
size: NA
V: TRBV4-3
D: TRBD1
DNA: TGCGCCAGCAGCCAAGTAATAGGGGGCCGGGATACGCAGTATTTT
CDR3: CASSQVIGGRDTQYF

J: TRBJ1-1
size: NA
V: TRBV11-1
D: TRBD1
DNA: TGTGCCAGCAGCTTGGACAGGACGTTGAACACTGAAGCTTTCTTT
CDR3: CASSLDRTLNTEAFF